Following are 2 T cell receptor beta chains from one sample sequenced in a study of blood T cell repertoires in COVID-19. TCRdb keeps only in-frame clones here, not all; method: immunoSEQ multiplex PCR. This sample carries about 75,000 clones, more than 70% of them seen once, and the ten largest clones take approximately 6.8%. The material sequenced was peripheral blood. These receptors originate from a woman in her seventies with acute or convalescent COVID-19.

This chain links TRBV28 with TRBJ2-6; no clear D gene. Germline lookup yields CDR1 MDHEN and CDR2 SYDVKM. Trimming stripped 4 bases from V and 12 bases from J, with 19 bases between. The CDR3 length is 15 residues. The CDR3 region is CASSSPPPSRLVLTF. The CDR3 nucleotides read TGTGCCAGCAGTTCACCCCCCCCGAGCCGTCTCGTCCTGACTTTC.

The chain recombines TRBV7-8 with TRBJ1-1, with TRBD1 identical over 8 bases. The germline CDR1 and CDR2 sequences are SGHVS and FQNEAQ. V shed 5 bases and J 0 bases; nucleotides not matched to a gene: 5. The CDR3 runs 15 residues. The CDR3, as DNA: TGTGCCAGCAGCCGACAGGGGAACGTGAACACTGAAGCTTTCTTT. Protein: CASSRQGNVNTEAFF.